This T cell receptor (beta chain) was captured in a study of T cell responses to AZD1222 COVID-19 vaccine. The overall study: Second-dose intervals near 4 or 12 weeks were combined.

Profiling relied on immunoSEQ multiplex PCR, and the TCRdb table lists in-frame clones only, not all of them. The sample lists some 130,000 clones; 88% were seen once. The starting material was peripheral blood, obtained on day 0 of AZD1222 vaccination. The source of this sequence is an adult in good health.

This chain's CDR3 is CASSEGAYEQYF. DNA of the CDR3: TGTGCCAGCAGTGAAGGGGCTTACGAGCAGTACTTC. This chain uses TRBV6-1 with TRBJ2-7, with D unclear. CDR3 length: 12 amino acids. V lost 1 base to trimming and J lost 4 bases, with 5 bases between them. Germline-derived CDR1 and CDR2 are MNHNS and SASEGT.